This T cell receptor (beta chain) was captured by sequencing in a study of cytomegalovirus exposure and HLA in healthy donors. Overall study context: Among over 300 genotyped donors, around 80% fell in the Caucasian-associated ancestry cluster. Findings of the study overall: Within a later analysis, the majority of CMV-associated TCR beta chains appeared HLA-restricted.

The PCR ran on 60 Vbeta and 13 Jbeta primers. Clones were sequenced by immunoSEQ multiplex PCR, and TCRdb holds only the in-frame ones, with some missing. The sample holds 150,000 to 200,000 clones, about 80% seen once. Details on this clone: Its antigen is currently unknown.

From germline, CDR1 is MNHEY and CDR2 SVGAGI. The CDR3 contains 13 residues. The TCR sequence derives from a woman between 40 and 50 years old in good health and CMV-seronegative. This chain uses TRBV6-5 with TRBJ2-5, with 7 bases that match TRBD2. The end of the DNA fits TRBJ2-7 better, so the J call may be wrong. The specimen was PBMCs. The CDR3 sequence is CASSRLASYEQYF. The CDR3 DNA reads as TGTGCCAGCAGTCGACTAGCCTCCTACGAGCAGTACTTC.